The clone carrying this T cell receptor (beta chain) was seen a few times. Antigen specificity is unknown. The data were obtained in a study of regulatory T cells in long-lasting Graves disease. Notes on the study in general: Those with persistent disease had in common more public clonotypes (about 3,000) than new patients (approximately 970).

Combining iRepertoire HTBI primers with Arm-PCR of CDR3 regions, the authors built TCR beta libraries. TCRdb processed the multiplex PCR reads anew with MiXCR; each CDR3 protein has one entry. The data contain about 620,000 distinct CDR3 sequences, under 20% of them seen just once; the ten biggest clones take up roughly 18%. Germline V gene lookup returns CDR1 SGHRS and CDR2 YFSETQ. The ends lost 6 bases at V and 5 bases at J; junction bases unmatched: 4. The CDR3 runs to 13 residues. Sample time point: newly diagnosed GD, antithyroid drugs for less than 3 months. After RNA was extracted from PBMCs, the TCR library was made from it. Clinicians diagnosed Graves' disease using American Thyroid Association guidelines. These same records also appear under a second study, on T cells in Graves' hyperthyroidism and ophthalmopathy.

Sample: peripheral blood mononuclear cells (PBMCs), taken at new diagnosis, from a patient treated with antithyroid drugs. This TCR was recovered from a woman in her twenties or thirties with Graves disease. The chain links TRBV5-1 to TRBJ2-5, with TRBD1 matching over 10 bases. CDR3 sequence (DNA): TGCGCCAGCAACCGGGACAGGGGTGAGACCCAGTACTTC. This encodes CASNRDRGETQYF.